This T cell receptor (beta chain) was profiled in a study of T-cell reconstitution after alpha-beta-depleted transplantation in children. Findings and limits, study-wide: T-cell numbers and diversity one year post-transplant derived largely from freshly generated T cells. Expanded graft clones numbering several hundred reportedly gave rise to alpha-beta T cells about two months after transplant. Certain patients had high TCRbeta diversity at day 60, and it came from recipient T cells and thymic progenitors that survived.

CDR3 size: 13 residues. Trimming removed 7 bases at V and 2 bases at J, with 11 bases between. The germline V gene encodes CDR1 KGHDR and CDR2 SFDVKD. This clonotype was detected many times. Its antigen is currently unknown. During its preparation, the TCRbeta library received unique molecular identifiers. TCRdb used MiXCR to reprocess the PCR reads, holding one entry per CDR3 protein. The data contain fewer than 550,000 distinct CDR3 sequences, more than 9% of them singletons. The receptor was isolated from a child aged 2 to 15 with inherited bone marrow failure, due to receive a stem cell transplant. The chain joins TRBV24-1 to TRBJ2-7; D might be TRBD2 (6 bases). This specimen was PBMCs, taken before TCRalphabeta/CD19-depleted stem cell transplant. This CDR3 reads CATSGGGPYEQYF. DNA of the CDR3: TGTGCCACCAGCGGGGGAGGTCCCTACGAGCAGTACTTC.